A single sample is the source of the 5 T cell receptor beta chains below, sequenced in a study of blood T cell repertoires in COVID-19. Produced via immunoSEQ multiplex PCR; TCRdb's table is partial and in-frame only. This table holds under 70,000 clones, around 89% found once. Input material: peripheral blood. The receptor source for this set is a woman in her 70s with acute or convalescent COVID-19.

The chain combines TRBV7-2 with TRBJ2-7; D is perhaps TRBD2 (6 bases). V lost 2 bases, J lost 8 bases, and 16 bases lay in between. This CDR3 has 14 amino acids. Looked up from germline, CDR1 is SGHTA and CDR2 is FQGNSA. The DNA for the CDR3 is TGTGCCAGCAGCTTATGGGGACTCCAAGGGCAGCAGTACTTC. It is translated as CASSLWGLQGQQYF.

The gene calls are TRBV25-1 and TRBJ1-4; 8 nucleotides match TRBD1. CDR1 is MGHDK, CDR2 SYGVNS, per germline. This CDR3 is 18 amino acids long. V shed 3 bases and J 0 bases; nucleotides not matched to a gene: 9. The CDR3 is CASSEKGQGYTTNEKLFF. The CDR3 DNA reads as TGTGCCAGCAGTGAGAAAGGACAGGGTTACACAACTAATGAAAAACTGTTTTTT.

The CDR3 coding sequence is TGTGCCAGCAGCCTCTCCGGGGGGTTTATCTATGGCTACACCTTC. It codes for CASSLSGGFIYGYTF. This chain joins TRBV14 and TRBJ1-2, with a tentative D call TRBD1 (5 bases). The V gene's germline CDR1 is SGHDN and CDR2 FVKESK. V was trimmed by 4 bases and J by 4 bases, leaving 16 bases between them. The CDR3 spans 15 residues.

This clone appeared once. The chain uses TRBV7-9 and TRBJ2-7, with D perhaps TRBD1 (6 bases). This CDR3 comprises 13 residues. Trimming cost V 2 bases and J 7 bases, with 12 bases left between them. Germline V gene lookup returns CDR1 SEHNR and CDR2 FQNEAQ (reference sequence). This chain's CDR3 is CASSLREGTEQYF. The DNA for the CDR3 is TGTGCCAGCAGCTTAAGGGAAGGGACAGAGCAGTACTTC.

The chain employs TRBV28 and TRBJ1-5; 8 bases map to TRBD1. The trim removed 5 bases at V and 6 bases at J, leaving 6 bases unmatched. Germline CDR1 is MDHEN and CDR2 is SYDVKM. There are 14 residues in the CDR3. Here the CDR3 reads CASSETGDRQPQHF. The CDR3 nucleotides read TGTGCCAGCAGTGAGACAGGGGACCGTCAGCCCCAGCATTTT. The whole variable domain, filled in from reference TRBV28 and TRBJ1-5, reads DVKVTQSSRYLVKRTGEKVFLECVQDMDHENMFWYRQDPGLGLRLIYFSYDVKMKEKGDIPEGYSVSREKKERFSLILESASTNQTSMYLCASSETGDRQPQHFGDGTRLSIL.